This TCR beta chain was sequenced during a study of blood T cell repertoires in COVID-19. Method: immunoSEQ multiplex PCR; TCRdb's copy keeps in-frame clones and lacks some. Among under 150,000 clones, roughly 82% were seen once, and the ten largest hold approximately 14%. The V end lost 4 bases, the J end lost 6 bases, and 19 bases lay between the germline ends. Per the germline V gene, CDR1 is SGHKS and CDR2 is YYEKEE (reference sequence). The CDR3 extends over 15 amino acids. The table lists this clone with a few counts. The chain employs TRBV5-5 and TRBJ1-1; TRBD1 might be the D (6 bases). The sample comprised peripheral blood. The sequence was obtained from a man older than 75 with acute or convalescent COVID-19. CDR3 DNA sequence: TGTGCCAGCAGCCCAGCAGGGGCCGGGGGGGCTGAAGCTTTCTTT. Translating gives CASSPAGAGGAEAFF. Based on the CDR3 plus reference TRBV5-5 and TRBJ1-1, the full variable domain is DAGVTQSPTHLIKTRGQQVTLRCSPISGHKSVSWYQQVLGQGPQFIFQYYEKEERGRGNFPDRFSARQFPNYSSELNVNALLLGDSALYLCASSPAGAGGAEAFFGQGTRLTVV.